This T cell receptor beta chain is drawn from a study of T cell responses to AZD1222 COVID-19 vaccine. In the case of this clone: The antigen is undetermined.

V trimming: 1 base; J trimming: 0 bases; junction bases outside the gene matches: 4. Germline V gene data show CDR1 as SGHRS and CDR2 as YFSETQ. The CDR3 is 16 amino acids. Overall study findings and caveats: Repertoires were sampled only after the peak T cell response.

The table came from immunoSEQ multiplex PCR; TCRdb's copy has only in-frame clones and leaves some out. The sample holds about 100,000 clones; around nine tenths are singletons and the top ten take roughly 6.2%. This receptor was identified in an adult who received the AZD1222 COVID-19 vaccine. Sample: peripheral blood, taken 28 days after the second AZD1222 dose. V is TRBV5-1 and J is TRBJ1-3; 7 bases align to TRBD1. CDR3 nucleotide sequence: TGCGCCAGCAGCTTGATCGGGACAGTCTCTGGAAACACCATATATTTT. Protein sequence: CASSLIGTVSGNTIYF.